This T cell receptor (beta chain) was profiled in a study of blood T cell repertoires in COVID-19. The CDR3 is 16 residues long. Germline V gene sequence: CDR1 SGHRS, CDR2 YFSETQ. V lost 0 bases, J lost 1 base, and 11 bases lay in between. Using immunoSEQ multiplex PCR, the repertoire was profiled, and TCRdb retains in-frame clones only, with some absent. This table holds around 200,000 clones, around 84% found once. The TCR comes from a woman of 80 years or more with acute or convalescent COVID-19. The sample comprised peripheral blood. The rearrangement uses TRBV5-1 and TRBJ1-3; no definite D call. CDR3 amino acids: CASSLGSSRSGNTIYF. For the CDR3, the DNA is TGCGCCAGCAGCTTGGGTTCCTCGAGGTCTGGAAACACCATATATTTT.